Following are 6 T cell receptor beta chains from one sample sequenced in a study of T cells in Graves' hyperthyroidism and ophthalmopathy. The investigators amplified TCR beta CDR3 regions from RNA transcripts. The TCR CDR3 first-round RT-PCR relied on the HTBI primer set. TCRdb reprocessed the multiplex PCR reads via MiXCR and lists one record per CDR3 protein. The table records some 200,000 distinct CDR3 sequences, roughly a sixth of them present only once. What was sequenced was blood. The receptor set was obtained from a woman between 50 and 59 years old with Graves' hyperthyroidism.

The V gene is TRBV3-1, the J gene TRBJ2-5; no definite D call. CDR1 is LGHDT and CDR2 is YNNKEL in the germline V gene (reference sequence). The CDR3 is 15 residues long. V was pared by 6 bases and J by 0 bases, with 14 bases between. The CDR3 DNA reads TGTGCCAGCAGTCACCCTGCGGAAGACCAAGAGACCCAGTACTTC. Translated, it gives CASSHPAEDQETQYF.

The chain couples TRBV19 to TRBJ2-2, with D possibly being TRBD1 or TRBD2 (6 bases each). Trimming cost V 10 bases and J 4 bases, with 16 bases left between them. This CDR3 region has 14 residues. CDR1 is LNHDA and CDR2 is SQIVND in the germline V gene (reference sequence). The CDR3 is CATTGADSTGELFF. Written as DNA, the CDR3 is TGTGCCACCACGGGGGCAGATTCCACCGGGGAGCTGTTTTTT.

CDR3 protein: CASSLTAQYNEQFF. CDR3 DNA: TGTGCCAGCAGTTTGACAGCGCAATACAATGAGCAGTTCTTC. V gene TRBV27 combines with J gene TRBJ2-1, with D perhaps TRBD1 (5 bases). Trimming removed 3 bases from V and 4 bases from J, with 10 bases in between. The CDR3 runs 14 residues. CDR1 and CDR2 (germline): MNHEY, SMNVEV (reference sequence).

The genes are TRBV20-1 and TRBJ2-1; TRBD2 matches 8 bases. The V segment lost 3 bases and the J segment 9 bases; nucleotides outside the gene matches: 4. Germline assignment: CDR1 DFQATT and CDR2 SNEGSKA (reference sequence). The CDR3 is 12 residues long. The CDR3, as DNA: TGCAGTGCTAGTAAGCGGGAGTCTGAGCAGTTCTTC. Amino acids: CSASKRESEQFF.

This clonotype was picked up many times. The J gene is TRBJ1-4, the V gene TRBV6-1; D might be TRBD1 (6 bases). Germline values: CDR1 MNHNS, CDR2 SASEGT. The CDR3 length is 13 residues. V was trimmed by 7 bases and J by 5 bases, leaving 11 bases between them. The CDR3 region has the DNA TGTGCCAGCAAAGGACAGCTAAATGAAAAACTGTTTTTT. The encoded protein is CASKGQLNEKLFF.

This clonotype was detected only a few times. The CDR3 spells CSVSFRRNTEAFF. CDR3 DNA: TGCAGCGTCTCTTTCAGGAGGAACACTGAAGCTTTCTTT. V gene TRBV29-1 combines with J gene TRBJ1-1; D is uncertain. Trimming removed 6 bases at V and 1 base at J, with 12 bases between. Per the germline V gene, CDR1 is SQVTM and CDR2 is ANQGSEA. This CDR3 is built from 13 residues. The full variable domain, rest sourced from reference TRBV29-1 and TRBJ1-1, is SAVISQKPSRDICQRGTSLTIQCQVDSQVTMMFWYRQQPGQSLTLIATANQGSEATYESGFVIDKFPISRPNLTFSTLTVSNMSPEDSSIYLCSVSFRRNTEAFFGQGTRLTVV.